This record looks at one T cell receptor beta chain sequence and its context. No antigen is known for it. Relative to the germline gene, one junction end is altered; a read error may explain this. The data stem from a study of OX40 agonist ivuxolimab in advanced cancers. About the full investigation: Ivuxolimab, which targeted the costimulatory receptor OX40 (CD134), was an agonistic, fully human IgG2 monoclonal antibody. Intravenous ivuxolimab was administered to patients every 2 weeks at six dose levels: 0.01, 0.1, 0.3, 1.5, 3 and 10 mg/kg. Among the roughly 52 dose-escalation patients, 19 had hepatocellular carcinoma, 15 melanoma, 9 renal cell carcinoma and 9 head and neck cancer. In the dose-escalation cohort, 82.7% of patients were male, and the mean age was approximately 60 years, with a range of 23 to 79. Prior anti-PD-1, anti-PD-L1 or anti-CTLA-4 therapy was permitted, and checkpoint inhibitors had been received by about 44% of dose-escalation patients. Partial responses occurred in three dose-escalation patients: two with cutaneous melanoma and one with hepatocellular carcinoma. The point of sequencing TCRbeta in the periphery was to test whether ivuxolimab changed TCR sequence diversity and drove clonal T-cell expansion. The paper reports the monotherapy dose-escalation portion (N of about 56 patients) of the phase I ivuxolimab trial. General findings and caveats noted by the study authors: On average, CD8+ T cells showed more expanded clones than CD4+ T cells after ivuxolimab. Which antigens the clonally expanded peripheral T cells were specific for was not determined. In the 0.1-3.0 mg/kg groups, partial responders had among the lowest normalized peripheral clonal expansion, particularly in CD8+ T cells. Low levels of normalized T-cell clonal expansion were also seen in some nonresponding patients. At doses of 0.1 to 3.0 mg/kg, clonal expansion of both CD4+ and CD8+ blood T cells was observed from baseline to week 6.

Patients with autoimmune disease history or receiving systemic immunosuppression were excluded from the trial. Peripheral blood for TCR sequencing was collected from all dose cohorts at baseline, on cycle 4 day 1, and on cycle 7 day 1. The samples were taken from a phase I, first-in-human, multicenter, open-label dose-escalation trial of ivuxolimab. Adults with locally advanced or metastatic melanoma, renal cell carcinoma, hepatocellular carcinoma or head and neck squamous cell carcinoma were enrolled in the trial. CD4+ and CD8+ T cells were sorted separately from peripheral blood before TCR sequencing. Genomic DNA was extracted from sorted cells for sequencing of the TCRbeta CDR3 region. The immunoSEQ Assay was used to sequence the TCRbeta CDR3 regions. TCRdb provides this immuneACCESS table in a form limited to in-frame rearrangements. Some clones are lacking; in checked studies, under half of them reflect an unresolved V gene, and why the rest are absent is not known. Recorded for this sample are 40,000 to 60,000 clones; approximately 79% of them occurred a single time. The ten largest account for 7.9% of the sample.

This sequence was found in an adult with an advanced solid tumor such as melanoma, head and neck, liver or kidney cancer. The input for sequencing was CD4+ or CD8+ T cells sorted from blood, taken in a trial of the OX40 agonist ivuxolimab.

The CDR3 protein sequence reads: CASSVAGDSYNEQFF. The DNA is TGTGCCAGCAGCGTAGCGGGAGATTCCTACAATGAGCAGTTCTTC. Here the chain combines TRBV7-2 and TRBJ2-1, with 9 middle bases fitting TRBD2. Spanning cysteine to phenylalanine, the CDR3 consists of 15 amino acids. Kept here is only the CDR3 DNA, which spans 45 bases and is read in frame from base 1. Looking up the germline V gene yields CDR1 SGHTA and CDR2 FQGNSA.